The sequence of this TCR beta chain was determined in a study of blood T cell repertoires in COVID-19. The Seattle patients, enrolled during active infection, were followed longitudinally. The data were produced by immunoSEQ multiplex PCR, yet TCRdb's version contains in-frame clones alone and is incomplete. The table records about 28,000 clones, approximately 93% of them present only once. V was pared by 2 bases and J by 3 bases, with 10 bases between. The germline gives CDR1 SGHVS, CDR2 FQNEAQ. This CDR3 region has 14 residues. The rearrangement uses TRBV7-8 and TRBJ1-2; D gene unclear. Sequenced: peripheral blood. This TCR derives from a woman in her seventies with COVID-19, enrolled during active disease. The CDR3 DNA reads as TGTGCCAGCAGCTTAATGGCGGCAGACTATGGCTACACCTTC. This gives the protein CASSLMAADYGYTF. Together with reference TRBV7-8 and TRBJ1-2, the CDR3 gives the full variable domain: GAGVSQSPRYKVAKRGQDVALRCDPISGHVSLFWYQQALGQGPEFLTYFQNEAQLDKSGLPSDRFFAERPEGSVSTLKIQRTQQEDSAVYLCASSLMAADYGYTFGSGTRLTVV.